These T cell receptor beta chains were read from a single sample in a study of blood T cells in healthy people across ages. TCRdb re-called the 5' RACE reads with MiXCR, one entry per CDR3 protein. The sample includes approximately 900,000 distinct CDR3 sequences, roughly 48% of them seen just once. Sample: blood. These receptors were obtained from a man aged 30 to 39 in good health. Each CDR3 is given with its conserved first and last residue.

>TRBV12-3/TRBV12-4|TRBJ2-6
CASSLGGRLSSGANVLTF
>TRBV10-3|TRBJ1-1
CAISDRDSGTEAFF
>TRBV7-2|TRBJ1-5
CASSLGDRTGNQPQHF
>TRBV9|-
CASSGRTSGGRSSYNEQYF
>TRBV5-6|TRBJ1-5
CASSQQGNNQPQHF
>TRBV9|TRBJ1-1
CASSVAWRNTEAFF
>TRBV6-1|TRBJ2-5
CASTSGEAGTQYF
>TRBV28|TRBJ2-1
CASTDPPQSNEQFF
>TRBV6-4|TRBJ2-1
CASSTSGGANEQFF
>TRBV7-9|TRBJ1-6
CASSALSGGRYNSPLHF
>TRBV10-3|TRBJ2-7
CAINPGANRYEQYF
>TRBV6-5|TRBJ1-1
CASSYSGMSGTEAFF
>TRBV20-1|TRBJ2-3
CSGAGSLGTQYF
>TRBV19|TRBJ2-1
CAASVRLYNEQFF
>TRBV3-1|TRBJ1-3
CASSQGTGENTIYF
>TRBV10-2|TRBJ2-4
CASMGVDRLAKNIQYF
>TRBV4-2|TRBJ1-6
CASSESQGASPLHF
>TRBV12-3/TRBV12-4|TRBJ2-2
CASSAQTVATGELFF
>TRBV7-2|TRBJ2-2
CASSSTGDGELFF
>TRBV5-1|TRBJ2-3
CASSSGQGAYTQYF
>TRBV3-1|TRBJ2-3
CASRRRSGSTDTQYF
>TRBV7-2|-
CASSRDSLSNEQYF
>TRBV28|TRBJ1-5
CASSPPLRGLSNQPQHF
>TRBV11-3|TRBJ2-3
CASSPRVLTDTQYF
>TRBV28|TRBJ2-3
CASTFLSGGPDTQYF
>TRBV28|TRBJ1-4
CASSLAPDTGANEKLFF
>TRBV29-1|TRBJ1-1
CSVTRDRGPTHTEAFF
>TRBV5-1|TRBJ2-3
CASSGGQVHSTDTQYF
>TRBV29-1|TRBJ1-6
CSGTREGDNSPLHF
>TRBV4-3|TRBJ1-2
CASSQELQGAYGYTF
>TRBV6-5|TRBJ1-5
CASSPGGGAGQPQHF
>TRBV7-2|-
CASSLSKAVEQYF
>TRBV25-1|TRBJ2-5
CASSGPGQGETQYF
>TRBV7-2|TRBJ2-1
CASSPVPSGDEQFF
>TRBV4-3|-
CASSQEALAGGLGEQYF
>TRBV20-1|TRBJ2-5
CSATGQGVETQYF
>TRBV9|TRBJ1-1
CASSVAGGGRSEAFF
>TRBV7-9|TRBJ2-5
CASSLGARRTETQYF
>TRBV3-1|TRBJ1-2
CASSQGAGGVGYTF
>TRBV7-8|TRBJ2-1
CASSSLVGKDEQFF
>TRBV27|TRBJ1-6
CASSYVGSPLHF
>TRBV9|TRBJ2-1
CASSAQAGGLNEQFF
>TRBV11-2|TRBJ2-7
CASSLVGVGRDYEQYF
>TRBV29-1|TRBJ1-1
CASEGMNTEAFF
>TRBV6-5|TRBJ2-3
CASSYAEGTDTQYF
>TRBV27|TRBJ1-1
CASSFYQAKGANTGAFF
>TRBV5-1|TRBJ1-4
CASSLTGTATNEKLFF
>TRBV20-1|TRBJ2-7
CSARAGSEQYF
>TRBV15|TRBJ2-2
CASSSRDSSELFF
>TRBV7-2|TRBJ2-7
CAGSLTSGSYEQYF
>TRBV4-1|TRBJ2-7
CASSQFQTGGYEQYF
>TRBV2|TRBJ2-1
CASSVRDEQFF
>TRBV4-1|TRBJ1-5
CASSQEGQGFLTQHF
>TRBV20-1|TRBJ1-2
CSALRDRVSLRGYTF
>TRBV4-2|TRBJ1-2
CASSQEISHRGGFGYTF
>TRBV12-3/TRBV12-4|TRBJ1-5
CASSLGDGNSNQPQHF
>TRBV29-1|TRBJ2-5
CSGAPRLQETQYF
>TRBV29-1|TRBJ2-3
CSAGQDTQYF
>TRBV5-1|TRBJ2-4
CASSVGYGQYF